Here is one TCR beta chain with its context. This may be a read error, as it is one base from a much larger clone. No DNA is shown, since the ends of the CDR3 on it are uncertain; the CDR3 is the one TCRdb lists. TCRdb used MiXCR to reprocess the RACE reads, holding one entry per CDR3 protein. Of 25,000 to 35,000 distinct CDR3 sequences listed, almost 6% are singletons. These data originate in a study of human T cells and chemical hapten exposure. About the study: 2% DPC applied to a roughly 2 cm by roughly 2 cm arm area sensitized donors.

This sample's time point: patch test 3, about 24 weeks after DPC sensitization. Described treatment: therapeutic diphenylcyclopropenone sensitization with weekly scalp DPC. Germline-derived CDR1 and CDR2 are SGHRS and YFSETQ. The CDR3 comprises 17 residues, both ends counted. Sequences were derived from whole blood, sampled in connection with sensitization to the hapten diphenylcyclopropenone (DPC). V gene TRBV5-1 combines with J gene TRBJ2-5; TRBD1 was called by the table and not checked on the DNA. This TCR was sampled from a man aged 25-45 years with alopecia areata. Some clones in this sample may be carry-over from other donors' samples. The CDR3 here is CASSLVGQGTQQETRYF.